This TCR beta chain was recovered during a study of blood T cell repertoires in COVID-19. Across the whole study: T cells, B-cell-depleted T cells, or PBMCs provided the cDNA or gDNA that served as material.

Per the original data handling: For nucleated cells, counts were estimated from reference gene primer amplification. Sequenced by immunoSEQ multiplex PCR; TCRdb stores in-frame clones only, minus some. That table supplies the V and J calls and clone size; D and trimming were determined from the DNA. The sample yields about 330,000 clones, approximately 89% seen once. All enrollees were about 18 to 89 years old and from roughly 26 US areas. Which cohort a participant joined came from the clinical history participants gave. The clonotype comes from a man aged 25 to 40 who had recovered from COVID-19. The specimen was PBMCs or T cells enriched from blood (not recorded which).

CDR3 residues: CASSSGQGEYGYTF. The CDR3 DNA sequence: TGCGCCAGCAGCAGCGGACAGGGGGAGTATGGCTACACCTTC. This chain links TRBV5-1 with TRBJ1-2; 10 positions match TRBD1. V lost 4 bases to trimming and J lost 5 bases; unmatched junction nucleotides: 5. The CDR3 has 14 amino acids. Per germline, CDR1 SGHRS and CDR2 YFSETQ.